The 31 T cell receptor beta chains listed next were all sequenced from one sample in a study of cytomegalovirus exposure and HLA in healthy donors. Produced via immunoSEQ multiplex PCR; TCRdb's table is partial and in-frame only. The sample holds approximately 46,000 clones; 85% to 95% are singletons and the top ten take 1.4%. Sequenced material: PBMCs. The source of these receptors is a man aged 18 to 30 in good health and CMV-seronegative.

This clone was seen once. Here the CDR3 reads CASNNPRGSSSGNTIYF. The CDR3 nucleotides are TGTGCCAGCAACAACCCACGAGGCTCGAGCTCTGGAAACACCATATATTTT. The J gene is TRBJ1-3, the V gene TRBV11-2; unclear D gene. CDR1 and CDR2 from the germline V gene are SGHAT and FQNNGV. The CDR3 consists of 17 residues. V lost 7 bases to trimming and J lost 0 bases, with 19 bases between them.

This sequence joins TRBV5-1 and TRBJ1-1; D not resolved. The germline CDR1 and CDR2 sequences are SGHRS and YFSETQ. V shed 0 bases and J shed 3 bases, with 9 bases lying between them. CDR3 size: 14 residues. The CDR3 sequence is CASSLGNGDTEAFF. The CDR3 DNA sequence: TGCGCCAGCAGCTTGGGTAACGGGGACACTGAAGCTTTCTTT.

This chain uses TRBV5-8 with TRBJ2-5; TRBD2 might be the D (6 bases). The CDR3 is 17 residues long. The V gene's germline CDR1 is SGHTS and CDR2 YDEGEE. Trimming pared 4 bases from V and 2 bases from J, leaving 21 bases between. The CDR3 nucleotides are TGTGCCAGCAGCCCAAATCCGAGGGAGGTCGGTCAAGAGACCCAGTACTTC. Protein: CASSPNPREVGQETQYF.

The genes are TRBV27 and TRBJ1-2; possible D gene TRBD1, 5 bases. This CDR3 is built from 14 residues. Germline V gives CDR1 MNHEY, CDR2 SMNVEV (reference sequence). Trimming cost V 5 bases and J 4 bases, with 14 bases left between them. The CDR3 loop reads CASSTELGGYGYTF. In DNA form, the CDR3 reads TGTGCCAGCAGTACGGAGTTGGGGGGCTATGGCTACACCTTC.

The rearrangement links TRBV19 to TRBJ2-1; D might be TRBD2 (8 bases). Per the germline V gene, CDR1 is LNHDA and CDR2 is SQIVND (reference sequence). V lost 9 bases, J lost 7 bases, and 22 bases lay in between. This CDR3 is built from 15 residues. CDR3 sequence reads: CASGRGLFDENEQFF. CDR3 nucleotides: TGTGCCAGCGGGAGGGGGCTTTTCGACGAGAATGAGCAGTTCTTC.

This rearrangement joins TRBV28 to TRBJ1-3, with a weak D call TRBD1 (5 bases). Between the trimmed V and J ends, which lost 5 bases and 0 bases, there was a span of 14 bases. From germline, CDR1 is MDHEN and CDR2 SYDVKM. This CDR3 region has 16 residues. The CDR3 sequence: CASSAPGGPSGNTIYF. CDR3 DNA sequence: TGTGCCAGCAGTGCCCCCGGGGGACCCTCTGGAAACACCATATATTTT.

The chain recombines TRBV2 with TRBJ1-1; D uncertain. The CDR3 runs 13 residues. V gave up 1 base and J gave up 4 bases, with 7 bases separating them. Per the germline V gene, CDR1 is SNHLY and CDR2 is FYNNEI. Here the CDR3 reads CASSEERFTEAFF. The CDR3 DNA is TGTGCCAGCAGTGAAGAGCGATTCACTGAAGCTTTCTTT.

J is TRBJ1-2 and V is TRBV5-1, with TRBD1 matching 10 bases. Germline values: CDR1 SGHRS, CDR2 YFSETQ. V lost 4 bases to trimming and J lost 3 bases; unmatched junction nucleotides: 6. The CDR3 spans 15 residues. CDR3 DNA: TGCGCCAGCAGCACTTGGACAGGGGGGGACTATGGCTACACCTTC. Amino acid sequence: CASSTWTGGDYGYTF.

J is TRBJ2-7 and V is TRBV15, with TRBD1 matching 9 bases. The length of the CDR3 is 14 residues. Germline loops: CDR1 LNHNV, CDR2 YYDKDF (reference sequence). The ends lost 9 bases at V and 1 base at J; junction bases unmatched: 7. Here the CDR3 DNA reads TGTGCCACGGGCATGACAGGGGGGTCCTACGAGCAGTACTTC. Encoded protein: CATGMTGGSYEQYF. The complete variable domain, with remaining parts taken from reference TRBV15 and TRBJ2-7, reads DAMVIQNPRYQVTQFGKPVTLSCSQTLNHNVMYWYQQKSSQAPKLLFHYYDKDFNNEADTPDNFQSRRPNTSFCFLDIRSPGLGDTAMYLCATGMTGGSYEQYFGPGTRLTVT.

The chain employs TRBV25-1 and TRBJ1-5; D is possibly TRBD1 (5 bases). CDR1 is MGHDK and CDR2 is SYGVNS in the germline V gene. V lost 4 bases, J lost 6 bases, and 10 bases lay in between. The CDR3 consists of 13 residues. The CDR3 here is CASSAGLGQPQHF. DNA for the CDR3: TGTGCCAGCAGTGCAGGGCTGGGTCAGCCCCAGCATTTT. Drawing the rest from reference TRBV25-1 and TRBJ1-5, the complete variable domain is EADIYQTPRYLVIGTGKKITLECSQTMGHDKMYWYQQDPGMELHLIHYSYGVNSTEKGDLSSESTVSRIRTEHFPLTLESARPSHTSQYLCASSAGLGQPQHFGDGTRLSIL.

The CDR3 loop reads CASTPGLQETQYF. The CDR3 nucleotides are TGTGCCAGCACCCCGGGACTTCAAGAGACCCAGTACTTC. The chain uses TRBV6-5 and TRBJ2-5, with D perhaps matching TRBD2 (6 bases). The CDR3 loop spans 13 amino acids. The V end lost 7 bases, the J end lost 2 bases, and 11 bases lay between the germline ends. Germline assignment: CDR1 MNHEY and CDR2 SVGAGI.

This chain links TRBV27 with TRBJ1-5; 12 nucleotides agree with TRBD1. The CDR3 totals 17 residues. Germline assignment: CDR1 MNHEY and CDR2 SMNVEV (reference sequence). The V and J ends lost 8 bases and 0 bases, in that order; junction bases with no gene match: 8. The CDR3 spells CASARDRGHYSNQPQHF. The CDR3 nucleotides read TGTGCCAGCGCTAGGGACAGGGGGCACTATAGCAATCAGCCCCAGCATTTT.

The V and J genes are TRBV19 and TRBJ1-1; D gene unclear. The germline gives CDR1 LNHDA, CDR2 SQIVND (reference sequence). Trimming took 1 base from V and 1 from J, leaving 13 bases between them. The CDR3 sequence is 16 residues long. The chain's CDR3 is CASSIGLTRRNTEAFF. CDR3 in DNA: TGTGCCAGTAGTATAGGTCTGACACGTAGGAACACTGAAGCTTTCTTT.

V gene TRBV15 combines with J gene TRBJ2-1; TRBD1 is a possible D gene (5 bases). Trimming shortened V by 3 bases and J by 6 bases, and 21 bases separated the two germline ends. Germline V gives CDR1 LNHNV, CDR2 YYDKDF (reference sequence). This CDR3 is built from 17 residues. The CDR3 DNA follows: TGTGCCACCAGCAGTGTGAATTCACAGGTTGGGCTCAATGAGCAGTTCTTC. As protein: CATSSVNSQVGLNEQFF.

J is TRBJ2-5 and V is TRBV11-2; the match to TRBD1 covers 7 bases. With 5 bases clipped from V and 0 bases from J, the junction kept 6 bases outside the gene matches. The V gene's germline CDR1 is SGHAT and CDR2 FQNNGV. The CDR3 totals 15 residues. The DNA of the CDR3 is TGTGCCAGCAGCCCCACGACAGGGTACCAAGAGACCCAGTACTTC. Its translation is CASSPTTGYQETQYF.

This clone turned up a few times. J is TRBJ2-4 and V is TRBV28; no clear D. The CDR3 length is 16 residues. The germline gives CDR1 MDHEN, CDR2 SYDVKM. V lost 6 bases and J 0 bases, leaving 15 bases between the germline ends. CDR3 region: CASSPVGELAKNIQYF. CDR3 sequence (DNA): TGTGCCAGCAGCCCAGTAGGAGAGCTAGCCAAAAACATTCAGTACTTC.

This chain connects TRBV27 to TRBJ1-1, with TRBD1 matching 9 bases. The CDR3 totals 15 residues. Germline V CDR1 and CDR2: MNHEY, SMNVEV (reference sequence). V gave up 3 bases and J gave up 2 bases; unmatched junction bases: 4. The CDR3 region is CASSLGQGGNTEAFF. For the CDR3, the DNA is TGTGCCAGCAGTTTGGGACAGGGCGGCAACACTGAAGCTTTCTTT.

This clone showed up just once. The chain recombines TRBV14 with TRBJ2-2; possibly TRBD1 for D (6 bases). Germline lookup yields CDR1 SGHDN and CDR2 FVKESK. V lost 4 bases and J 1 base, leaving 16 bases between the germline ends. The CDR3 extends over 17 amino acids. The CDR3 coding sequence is TGTGCCAGCAGCCGATTAGCAGGGGCCGAGAACACCGGGGAGCTGTTTTTT. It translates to CASSRLAGAENTGELFF.

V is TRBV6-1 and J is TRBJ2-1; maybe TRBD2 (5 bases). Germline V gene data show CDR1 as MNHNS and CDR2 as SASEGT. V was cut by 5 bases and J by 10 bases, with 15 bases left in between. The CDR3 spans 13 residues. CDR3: CASSPSPGWEQFF. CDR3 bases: TGTGCCAGCAGTCCATCCCCGGGGTGGGAGCAGTTCTTC.

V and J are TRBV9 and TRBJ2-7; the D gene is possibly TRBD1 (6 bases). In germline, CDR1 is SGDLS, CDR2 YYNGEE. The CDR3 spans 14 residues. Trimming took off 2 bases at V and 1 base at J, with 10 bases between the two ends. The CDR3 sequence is CASSVRTESYEQYF. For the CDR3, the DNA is TGTGCCAGCAGCGTGAGGACAGAGTCCTACGAGCAGTACTTC.

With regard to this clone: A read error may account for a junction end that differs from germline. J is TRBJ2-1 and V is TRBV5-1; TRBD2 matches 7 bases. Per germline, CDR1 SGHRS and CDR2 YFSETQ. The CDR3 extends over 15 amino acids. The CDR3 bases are TGCGCCAGCAGCTTGGCTGGGAGGGCCTACGATGAGCAGTTCTTC. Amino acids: CASSLAGRAYDEQFF.

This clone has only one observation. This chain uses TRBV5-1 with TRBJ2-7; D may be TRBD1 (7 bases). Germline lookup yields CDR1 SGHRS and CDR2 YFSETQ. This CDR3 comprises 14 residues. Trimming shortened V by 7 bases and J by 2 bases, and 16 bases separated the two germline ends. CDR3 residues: CASPGGQFTYEQYF. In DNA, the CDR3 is TGCGCCAGCCCCGGGGGACAGTTTACCTACGAGCAGTACTTC.

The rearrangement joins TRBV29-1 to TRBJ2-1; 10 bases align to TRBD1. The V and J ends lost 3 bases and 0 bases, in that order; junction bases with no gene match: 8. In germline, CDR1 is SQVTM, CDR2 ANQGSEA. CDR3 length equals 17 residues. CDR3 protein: CSVDLPGQGPSYNEQFF. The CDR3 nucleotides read TGCAGCGTTGATCTACCGGGACAGGGGCCCTCCTACAATGAGCAGTTCTTC.

CDR3 protein: CASYGLAGSYEQYF. CDR3 nucleotide sequence: TGTGCCAGTTACGGGCTAGCGGGCTCCTACGAGCAGTACTTC. The chain uses TRBV28 and TRBJ2-7, with 8 bases that match TRBD2. V shed 9 bases, J shed 0 bases, and the junction held 7 bases outside the gene matches. There are 14 residues in the CDR3. In germline, CDR1 is MDHEN, CDR2 SYDVKM.

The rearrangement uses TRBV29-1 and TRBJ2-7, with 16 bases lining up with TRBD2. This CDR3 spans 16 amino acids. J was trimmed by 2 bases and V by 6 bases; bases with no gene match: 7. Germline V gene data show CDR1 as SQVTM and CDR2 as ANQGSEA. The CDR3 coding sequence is TGCAGCGTAGTGGGACTAGCGGGAGGGGATGCCTACGAGCAGTACTTC. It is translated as CSVVGLAGGDAYEQYF.

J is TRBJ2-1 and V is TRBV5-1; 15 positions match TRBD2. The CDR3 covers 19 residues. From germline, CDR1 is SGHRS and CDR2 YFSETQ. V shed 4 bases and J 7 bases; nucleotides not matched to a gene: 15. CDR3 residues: CASSVPGLAGGLGRNEQFF. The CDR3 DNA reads TGCGCCAGCAGCGTACCGGGACTAGCGGGAGGCCTGGGGAGGAATGAGCAGTTCTTC.

The CDR3 is CASSRPLRGTGLLGNQPQHF. For the CDR3, the DNA is TGTGCCAGCAGCCGCCCACTTAGAGGGACAGGGCTTTTGGGTAATCAGCCCCAGCATTTT. The chain couples TRBV14 to TRBJ1-5, with TRBD1 identical over 9 bases. V gave up 4 bases and J gave up 4 bases; unmatched junction bases: 20. CDR1 and CDR2 (germline): SGHDN, FVKESK. The CDR3 loop spans 20 amino acids.

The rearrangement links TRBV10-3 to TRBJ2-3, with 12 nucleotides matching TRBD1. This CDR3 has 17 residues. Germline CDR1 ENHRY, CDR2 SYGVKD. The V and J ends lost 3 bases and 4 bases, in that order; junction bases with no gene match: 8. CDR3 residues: CAISDPGTGGPADTQYF. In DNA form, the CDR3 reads TGTGCCATCAGTGACCCCGGGACAGGGGGCCCGGCAGATACGCAGTATTTT.

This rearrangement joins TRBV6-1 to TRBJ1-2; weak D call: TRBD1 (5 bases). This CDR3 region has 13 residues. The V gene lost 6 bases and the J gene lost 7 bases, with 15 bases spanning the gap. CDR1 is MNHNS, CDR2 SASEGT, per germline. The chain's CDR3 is CASSTRDLGGYTF. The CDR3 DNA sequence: TGTGCCAGCAGCACCAGGGATCTCGGTGGCTACACCTTC.

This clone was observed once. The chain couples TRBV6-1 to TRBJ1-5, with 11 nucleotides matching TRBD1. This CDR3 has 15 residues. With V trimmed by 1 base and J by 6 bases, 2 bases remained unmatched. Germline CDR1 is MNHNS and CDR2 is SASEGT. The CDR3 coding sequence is TGTGCCAGCAGTGAAGGGACAGGGGGCAGTCAGCCCCAGCATTTT. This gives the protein CASSEGTGGSQPQHF.

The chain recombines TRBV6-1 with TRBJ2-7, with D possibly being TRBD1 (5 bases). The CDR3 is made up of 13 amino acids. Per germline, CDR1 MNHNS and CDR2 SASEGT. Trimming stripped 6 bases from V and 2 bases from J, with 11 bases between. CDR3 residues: CASSFDSPYEQYF. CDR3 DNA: TGTGCCAGCAGCTTTGACAGTCCCTACGAGCAGTACTTC.